This TCR beta chain was identified during a study of T cells in Graves' hyperthyroidism and ophthalmopathy. Whole-study results and caveats: Patients with ophthalmopathy were separated from those with stable hyperthyroidism by a 13 V-J model.

Only a few counts were recorded for this clonotype. Its specificity is not known. The definition of stable Graves' hyperthyroidism was no ophthalmopathy progression within 18 months. Germline CDR1 SGHRS, CDR2 YFSETQ. V shed 0 bases and J shed 4 bases, with 14 bases lying between them. The CDR3 totals 15 residues. Amplification of TCR beta CDR3 regions was performed using RNA transcripts as template. During a first-round RT-PCR of the TCR CDR3, the HTBI primer set was used. Each CDR3 protein is one row after TCRdb ran MiXCR on the multiplex PCR reads. This sample has about 300,000 distinct CDR3 sequences, with around 17% found just once.

This sequence joins TRBV5-1 and TRBJ2-7; tentatively, D is TRBD2 (5 bases). The TCR was taken from a man aged 30 to 45 with Graves' hyperthyroidism. The sequencing input was blood. For the CDR3, the DNA is TGCGCCAGCAGCTTGGCGGGGAGAGATGGGTACGAGCAGTACTTC. This gives the protein CASSLAGRDGYEQYF. The variable domain in full, with the rest retrieved from reference TRBV5-1 and TRBJ2-7, is KAGVTQTPRYLIKTRGQQVTLSCSPISGHRSVSWYQQTPGQGLQFLFEYFSETQRNKGNFPGRFSGRQFSNSRSEMNVSTLELGDSALYLCASSLAGRDGYEQYFGPGTRLTVT.